This TCR beta chain is drawn from a study of blood T cells in healthy people across ages. The CDR3 has 16 residues. The germline V gene encodes CDR1 LGHDT and CDR2 YNNKEL (reference sequence). As for this clonotype: The germline gene is not matched at one end of the junction; a read error may be the cause.

A second PCR, run for roughly 6 to 11 cycles, used a sample-barcoded 5' primer plus a J-beta primer mix. The template-switch adaptor was a 5' adaptor with 12 random nucleotides. It tagged each cDNA molecule. MiXCR was run by TCRdb on the 5' RACE reads, yielding one entry per CDR3 protein. Altogether roughly 1,300,000 distinct CDR3 sequences are present, roughly 64% being singletons, with the ten largest covering 5.5% to 8%. Sequenced: blood. This sequence was found in a man in his late teens or twenties in good health. The V call is TRBV3-1, the J call TRBJ2-7; TRBD2 aligns across 9 bases. CDR3 sequence reads: CASSQSVAGVGYEQYF. Here the CDR3 DNA reads TGCGCCAGCAGCCAATCTGTAGCGGGAGTAGGCTACGAGCAGTACTTC.